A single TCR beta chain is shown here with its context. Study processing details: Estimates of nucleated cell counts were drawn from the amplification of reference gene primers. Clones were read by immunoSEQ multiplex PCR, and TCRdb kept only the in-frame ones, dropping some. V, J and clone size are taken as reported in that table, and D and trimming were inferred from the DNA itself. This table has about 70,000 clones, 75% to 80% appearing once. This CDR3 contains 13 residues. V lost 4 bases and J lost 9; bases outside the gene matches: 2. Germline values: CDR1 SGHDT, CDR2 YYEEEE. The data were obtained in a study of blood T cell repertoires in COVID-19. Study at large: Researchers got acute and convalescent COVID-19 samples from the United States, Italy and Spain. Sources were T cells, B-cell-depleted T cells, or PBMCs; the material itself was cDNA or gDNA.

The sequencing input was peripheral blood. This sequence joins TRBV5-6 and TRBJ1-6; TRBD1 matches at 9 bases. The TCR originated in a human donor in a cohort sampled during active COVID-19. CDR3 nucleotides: TGTGCCAGCAGCCCGGACAGGGGTTCACCCCTCCACTTT. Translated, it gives CASSPDRGSPLHF. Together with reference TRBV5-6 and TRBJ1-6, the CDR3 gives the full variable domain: DAGVTQSPTHLIKTRGQQVTLRCSPKSGHDTVSWYQQALGQGPQFIFQYYEEEERQRGNFPDRFSGHQFPNYSSELNVNALLLGDSALYLCASSPDRGSPLHFGNGTRLTVT.